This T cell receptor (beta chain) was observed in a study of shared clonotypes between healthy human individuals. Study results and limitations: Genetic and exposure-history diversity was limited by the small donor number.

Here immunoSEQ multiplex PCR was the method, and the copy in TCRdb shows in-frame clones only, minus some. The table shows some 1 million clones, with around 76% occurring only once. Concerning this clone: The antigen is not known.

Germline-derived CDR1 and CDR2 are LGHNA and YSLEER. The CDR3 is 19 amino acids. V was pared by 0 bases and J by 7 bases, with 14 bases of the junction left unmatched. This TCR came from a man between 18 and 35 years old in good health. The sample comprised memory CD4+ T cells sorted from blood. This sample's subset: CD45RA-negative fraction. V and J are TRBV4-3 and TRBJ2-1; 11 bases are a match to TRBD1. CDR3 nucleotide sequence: TGCGCCAGCAGCCAAGATTTAAAACGCGGGACAGGGGGAGTGAATGAGCAGTTCTTC. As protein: CASSQDLKRGTGGVNEQFF.